These 6 T cell receptor beta chains came from one sample sequenced in a study of OX40 agonist ivuxolimab in advanced cancers. Assay: immunoSEQ multiplex PCR; the TCRdb copy retains only in-frame clones and omits some. Of tens of thousands of clones in the sample, 89% were seen once. The specimen was CD4+ or CD8+ T cells sorted from blood, collected in a trial of the OX40 agonist ivuxolimab. These TCRs come from an adult with an advanced solid tumor such as melanoma, head and neck, liver or kidney cancer.

V gene TRBV5-6 combines with J gene TRBJ1-6, with D possibly being TRBD1 (5 bases). Germline-derived CDR1 and CDR2 are SGHDT and YYEEEE. Trimming took off 4 bases at V and 7 bases at J, with 9 bases between the two ends. This CDR3 has 13 amino acids. The CDR3 is CASSAGWNSPLHF. The CDR3 coding sequence is TGTGCCAGCAGCGCAGGGTGGAATTCACCCCTCCACTTT.

Only a few counts were recorded for this clone. The chain has TRBV5-4 and TRBJ1-1; weak D call: TRBD1 (5 bases). CDR1 and CDR2 from the germline V gene are SGHNT and YYREEE (reference sequence). Trimming took 1 base from V and 7 from J, leaving 14 bases between them. This CDR3 comprises 14 residues. CDR3 in DNA: TGTGCCAGCAGCTTGTACGCGACGGGGGGTGAAGCTTTCTTT. Residues: CASSLYATGGEAFF.

The chain is built from TRBV7-9 and TRBJ2-7; tentative D call: TRBD2 (5 bases). Germline CDR1 is SEHNR and CDR2 is FQNEAQ (reference sequence). The V gene lost 0 bases and the J gene lost 6 bases, with 15 bases spanning the gap. The CDR3 extends over 15 amino acids. The CDR3 region is CASSLAFLRDVEQYF. The CDR3 DNA reads as TGTGCCAGCAGCTTAGCTTTTTTGAGGGATGTCGAGCAGTACTTC.

There are a few counts of this clone. The rearrangement joins TRBV27 to TRBJ1-1; D might be TRBD1 (6 bases). CDR3 length equals 17 residues. Between the trimmed V and J ends, which lost 4 bases and 8 bases, there was a span of 26 bases. The germline V gene has CDR1 MNHEY and CDR2 SMNVEV (reference sequence). The CDR3 reads CASSSPGRGGRRTEAFF. The CDR3 DNA is TGTGCCAGCAGTTCCCCTGGGAGAGGGGGTAGAAGAACCGAAGCTTTCTTT.

The V gene is TRBV6-1, the J gene TRBJ1-1; D remains unclear. The length of the CDR3 is 9 residues. Germline V CDR1 and CDR2: MNHNS, SASEGT. With 9 bases removed from V and 13 bases from J, the gap between germline ends came to 12 bases. CDR3 sequence reads: CARDLKDFF. In DNA, the CDR3 is TGTGCCAGGGACCTAAAGGATTTCTTT.

The J gene is TRBJ1-1, the V gene TRBV4-3, with D uncertain. CDR1 is LGHNA and CDR2 is YSLEER in the germline V gene. Trimming removed 2 bases at V and 1 base at J, with 2 bases between. The CDR3 is 12 residues long. CDR3 amino acids: CASSQQNTEAFF. The CDR3 DNA follows: TGCGCCAGCAGCCAACAGAACACTGAAGCTTTCTTT.